One and the same sample provided the 26 T cell receptor beta chains below, sequenced in a study of T-cell memory formation after mild COVID-19. TCRdb re-called the 5' RACE reads with MiXCR, one entry per CDR3 protein. The table shows approximately 88,000 distinct CDR3 sequences, with approximately 23% occurring only once. Sequencing was carried out using PBMCs or a T cell subset sorted from them (not recorded which). Receptor source: a man younger than 35 who had mild COVID-19 (a few samples of this study predate the infection). Cell type and time point are not known.

The chain joins TRBV19 to TRBJ1-1; weak D call: TRBD1 (6 bases). Trimming removed 3 bases at V and 8 bases at J, with 7 bases between. CDR1 LNHDA and CDR2 SQIVND come from the germline V gene (reference sequence). The CDR3 loop spans 11 amino acids. CDR3 in DNA: TGTGCCAGTAGTATTGGGACAGAAGCTTTCTTT. Amino acid sequence: CASSIGTEAFF.

This clonotype was observed a handful of times. The CDR3 here is CSVLQGSTEAFF. DNA of the CDR3: TGCAGCGTACTCCAGGGTAGCACTGAAGCTTTCTTT. V gene TRBV29-1 combines with J gene TRBJ1-1, with a tentative D call TRBD1 (5 bases). The germline V and J ends were trimmed by 6 bases and 4 bases, with 12 bases remaining between them. Per the germline V gene, CDR1 is SQVTM and CDR2 is ANQGSEA. The CDR3 is 12 amino acids.

This clonotype was observed at least ten times. The chain recombines TRBV6-5 with TRBJ2-3, with unresolved D. With 8 bases removed from V and 4 bases from J, the gap between germline ends came to 16 bases. Germline lookup yields CDR1 MNHEY and CDR2 SVGAGI. The CDR3 is made up of 14 amino acids. The CDR3 is CASGGATSADTQYF. The DNA for the CDR3 is TGTGCCAGCGGCGGCGCAACCTCGGCAGATACGCAGTATTTT.

There are a few counts of this clonotype. The J gene is TRBJ2-7, the V gene TRBV6-5, with 7 bases that match TRBD2. V was pared by 5 bases and J by 2 bases, with 3 bases of the junction left unmatched. The germline V gene has CDR1 MNHEY and CDR2 SVGAGI. This CDR3 is 13 amino acids long. As DNA, the CDR3 is TGTGCCAGCAGTCGGGAGGAACCCTACGAGCAGTACTTC. It specifies CASSREEPYEQYF.

The table lists this clonotype with many counts. Here the CDR3 reads CASSSRTSGYEQYF. As DNA, the CDR3 is TGTGCCAGCAGCTCGAGGACTAGCGGCTACGAGCAGTACTTC. The V gene is TRBV7-9, the J gene TRBJ2-7; TRBD2 aligns across 10 bases. J lost 3 bases, V lost 4 bases, and 3 bases had no gene match. Germline CDR1 reads SEHNR; CDR2 reads FQNEAQ (reference sequence). CDR3 length: 14 amino acids.

The V gene is TRBV18, the J gene TRBJ2-6; 7 bases fit TRBD1. J lost 2 bases, V lost 5 bases, and 9 bases had no gene match. The CDR3 contains 17 residues. Germline V gives CDR1 KGHSH, CDR2 LQKENI. For the CDR3, the DNA is TGTGCCAGCTCATTCAGGGGGAAGGCGGCTGGGGCCAACGTCCTGACTTTC. Translated: CASSFRGKAAGANVLTF.

The rearrangement uses TRBV6-6 and TRBJ1-1; D unclear. CDR1 MNHNY and CDR2 SVGAGI come from the germline V gene (reference sequence). The CDR3 loop spans 11 amino acids. V was cut by 4 bases and J by 11 bases, with 11 bases left in between. The CDR3 loop reads CASSWARDAFF. The DNA of the CDR3 is TGTGCCAGCAGTTGGGCCAGAGACGCTTTCTTT.

This clonotype was seen a handful of times. The CDR3 bases are TGCGCCAGCAGCTTGAACAGGGAAGAGACCCAGTACTTC. Its translation: CASSLNREETQYF. The gene calls are TRBV5-1 and TRBJ2-5; D is possibly TRBD1 (6 bases). Trimming cost V 1 base and J 3 bases, with 7 bases left between them. The CDR3 consists of 13 residues. From germline, CDR1 is SGHRS and CDR2 YFSETQ.

The rearrangement links TRBV5-1 to TRBJ1-3; D may be TRBD1 (5 bases). CDR3 length equals 14 residues. V gave up 4 bases and J gave up 0 bases, with 8 bases separating them. The germline CDR1 and CDR2 sequences are SGHRS and YFSETQ. The CDR3 DNA follows: TGCGCCAGCAGCCCTGACAGCTCTGGAAACACCATATATTTT. Translating it yields CASSPDSSGNTIYF.

V and J are TRBV29-1 and TRBJ2-1; D tentatively reads TRBD1 or TRBD2 (5 bases each). Germline CDR1 is SQVTM and CDR2 is ANQGSEA. The V end was cut by 8 bases, the J end by 8 bases, with 16 bases between. The CDR3 spans 12 residues. The CDR3 sequence: CSFRARGDEQFF. CDR3 nucleotides: TGCAGCTTCCGGGCCCGAGGGGATGAGCAGTTCTTC.

This clonotype has a handful of counts. This rearrangement joins TRBV6-5 to TRBJ1-4; 8 bases are shared with TRBD1. Germline lookup yields CDR1 MNHEY and CDR2 SVGAGI. The CDR3 totals 15 residues. Trimming removed 6 bases from V and 5 bases from J; junction bases left unmatched: 8. The CDR3 DNA reads as TGTGCCAGCAGACCCCCGGGACAGGAAAATGAAAAACTGTTTTTT. Its translation is CASRPPGQENEKLFF.

The V gene is TRBV4-1, the J gene TRBJ2-1; D is unresolved. CDR3 size: 15 residues. Trimming took 5 bases from V and 0 from J, leaving 11 bases between them. Germline V gene data show CDR1 as MGHRA and CDR2 as YSYEKL. This chain's CDR3 is CASSYPGSSYNEQFF. CDR3 nucleotides: TGCGCCAGCAGCTACCCAGGTAGCTCCTACAATGAGCAGTTCTTC.

The gene calls are TRBV6-2 or TRBV6-3 and TRBJ2-7; D gene uncertain. The germline V gene encodes CDR1 MNHEY and CDR2 SVGEGT. The CDR3 sequence is 11 residues long. V was pared by 5 bases and J by 2 bases, with 4 bases between. The CDR3 DNA sequence: TGTGCCAGCAGTGACCCCTACGAGCAGTACTTC. This codes for CASSDPYEQYF.

CDR3 sequence reads: CASRRQGNTGELFF. CDR3 sequence (DNA): TGTGCCAGCAGAAGGCAGGGTAACACCGGGGAGCTGTTTTTT. The chain links TRBV28 to TRBJ2-2; tentatively, D is TRBD1 (5 bases). The CDR3 totals 14 residues. Trimming cost V 6 bases and J 2 bases, with 10 bases left between them. Germline V gene sequence: CDR1 MDHEN, CDR2 SYDVKM. The whole variable domain, remainder taken from reference TRBV28 and TRBJ2-2, is DVKVTQSSRYLVKRTGEKVFLECVQDMDHENMFWYRQDPGLGLRLIYFSYDVKMKEKGDIPEGYSVSREKKERFSLILESASTNQTSMYLCASRRQGNTGELFFGEGSRLTVL.

The chain combines TRBV7-9 with TRBJ2-3; D is tentatively TRBD1 or TRBD2 (5 bases each). Germline-derived CDR1 and CDR2 are SEHNR and FQNEAQ (reference sequence). Deletions cut 2 bases from V and 4 bases from J, with 10 bases between. The CDR3 extends over 14 amino acids. CDR3 in amino acids: CASSLLRGPDTQYF. The DNA of the CDR3 is TGTGCCAGCAGCTTATTGAGGGGCCCAGATACGCAGTATTTT. The entire variable domain, with the rest obtained from reference TRBV7-9 and TRBJ2-3, is as follows: DTGVSQNPRHKITKRGQNVTFRCDPISEHNRLYWYRQTLGQGPEFLTYFQNEAQLEKSRLLSDRFSAERPKGSFSTLEIQRTEQGDSAMYLCASSLLRGPDTQYFGPGTRLTVL.

V usage is TRBV10-3 and J usage is TRBJ1-5, with TRBD1 matching 8 bases. This CDR3 comprises 16 residues. Germline CDR1 ENHRY, CDR2 SYGVKD. V lost 4 bases and J lost 2; bases outside the gene matches: 7. The CDR3 DNA follows: TGTGCCATCAGTGGGACAGGGTTTGGGGGCAATCAGCCCCAGCATTTT. It is translated as CAISGTGFGGNQPQHF.

The chain carries TRBV7-9 and TRBJ2-3; a weak D match, TRBD1 (7 bases). Per the germline V gene, CDR1 is SEHNR and CDR2 is FQNEAQ (reference sequence). The germline V and J ends were trimmed by 4 bases and 0 bases, with 14 bases remaining between them. The CDR3 is 16 amino acids. CDR3 sequence (DNA): TGTGCCAGCAGCTCCAAACAGGGGACTAGCACAGATACGCAGTATTTT. Its protein is CASSSKQGTSTDTQYF.

This clonotype was seen a handful of times. This sequence joins TRBV29-1 and TRBJ2-7, with a weak D call TRBD2 (5 bases). Germline CDR1 reads SQVTM; CDR2 reads ANQGSEA. Trimming removed 0 bases at V and 6 bases at J, with 9 bases between. The CDR3 consists of 12 residues. The CDR3 loop reads CSVEEEGSEQYF. The CDR3 nucleotides are TGCAGCGTTGAAGAAGAGGGAAGCGAGCAGTACTTC.

The chain links TRBV4-1 to TRBJ2-7; maybe TRBD2 (6 bases). Germline CDR1 reads MGHRA; CDR2 reads YSYEKL. The CDR3 runs 14 residues. Trimming stripped 5 bases from V and 0 bases from J, with 11 bases between. CDR3 sequence: CASSAGLSSYEQYV. The CDR3, as DNA: TGCGCCAGCAGCGCGGGACTTAGCTCCTACGAGCAGTACGTC.

The table lists this clonotype with a few counts. The J gene is TRBJ2-3, the V gene TRBV4-3, with D perhaps being TRBD1 or TRBD2 (6 bases each). V shed 0 bases and J shed 0 bases, with 10 bases lying between them. Germline assignment: CDR1 LGHNA and CDR2 YSLEER. This CDR3 is 16 amino acids long. The CDR3 here is CASSQDQGTSTDTQYF. The DNA for the CDR3 is TGCGCCAGCAGCCAAGATCAGGGGACTAGCACAGATACGCAGTATTTT.

This clonotype has only a few counts. The chain combines TRBV29-1 with TRBJ1-2; D is possibly TRBD1 (5 bases). CDR1 and CDR2 (germline): SQVTM, ANQGSEA. Trimming removed 3 bases from V and 1 base from J, with 9 bases in between. The CDR3 loop spans 13 amino acids. The CDR3 here is CSVDQGDNYGYTF. The CDR3 nucleotides are TGCAGCGTTGATCAGGGAGATAACTATGGCTACACCTTC.

The chain carries TRBV7-6 and TRBJ2-7, with D possibly being TRBD2 (6 bases). CDR1 is SGHVS, CDR2 FNYEAQ, per germline. The CDR3 sequence is 15 residues long. V lost 5 bases and J 1 base, leaving 15 bases between the germline ends. The CDR3 loop reads CASSPHPGGSYEQYF. CDR3 DNA: TGTGCCAGCAGCCCCCACCCCGGAGGGTCCTACGAGCAGTACTTC. Full variable domain (outside the CDR3, taken from reference TRBV7-6 and TRBJ2-7): GAGVSQSPRYKVTKRGQDVALRCDPISGHVSLYWYRQALGQGPEFLTYFNYEAQQDKSGLPNDRFSAERPEGSISTLTIQRTEQRDSAMYRCASSPHPGGSYEQYFGPGTRLTVT.

The V gene is TRBV6-5, the J gene TRBJ2-1; possible D gene TRBD1, 5 bases. CDR1 MNHEY and CDR2 SVGAGI come from the germline V gene. V was trimmed by 2 bases and J by 10 bases, leaving 9 bases between them. The CDR3 has 12 amino acids. CDR3 nucleotide sequence: TGTGCCAGCAGTTACCGAAACAGGGAGCAGTTCTTC. This encodes CASSYRNREQFF.

This clonotype came up a few times. V gene TRBV11-1 combines with J gene TRBJ2-7, with D possibly TRBD1 on 5 matching bases. The CDR3 is 13 amino acids. V was cut by 2 bases and J by 4 bases, with 9 bases left in between. The germline V gene encodes CDR1 SGHAT and CDR2 FQDESV (reference sequence). CDR3 in DNA: TGTGCCAGCAGCTTAAACAGGAGATACGAGCAGTACTTC. Translating gives CASSLNRRYEQYF.

The chain recombines TRBV9 with TRBJ1-2; D remains ambiguous. This CDR3 region has 14 residues. CDR1 SGDLS and CDR2 YYNGEE come from the germline V gene. Between the trimmed V and J ends, which lost 3 bases and 4 bases, there was a span of 13 bases. CDR3 DNA sequence: TGTGCCAGCAGCGGAGAAACCACAGCCTATGGCTACACCTTC. Protein: CASSGETTAYGYTF.

The rearrangement uses TRBV9 and TRBJ2-1; D ambiguous. The ends were cut back, 0 bases at V and 0 bases at J, with 7 bases in the middle. The CDR3 totals 15 residues. Germline CDR1 and CDR2: SGDLS and YYNGEE. CDR3 coding DNA: TGTGCCAGCAGCGTAGATGCGGTCTCCTACAATGAGCAGTTCTTC. Amino acid sequence: CASSVDAVSYNEQFF.